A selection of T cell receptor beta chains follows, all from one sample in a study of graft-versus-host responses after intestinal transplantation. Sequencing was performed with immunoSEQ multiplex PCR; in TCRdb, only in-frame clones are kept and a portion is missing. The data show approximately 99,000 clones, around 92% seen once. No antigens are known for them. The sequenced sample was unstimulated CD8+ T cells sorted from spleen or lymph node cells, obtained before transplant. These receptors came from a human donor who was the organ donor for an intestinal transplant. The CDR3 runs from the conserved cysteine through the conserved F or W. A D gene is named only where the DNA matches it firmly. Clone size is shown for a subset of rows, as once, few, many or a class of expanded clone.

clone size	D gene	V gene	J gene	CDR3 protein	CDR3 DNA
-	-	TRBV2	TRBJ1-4	CASSETVPSTNEKLFF	TGTGCCAGCAGTGAAACAGTTCCTTCAACTAATGAAAAACTGTTTTTT
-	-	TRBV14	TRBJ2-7	CASSQEGQWPYYEQYF	TGTGCCAGCAGCCAAGAGGGGCAGTGGCCCTACTACGAGCAGTACTTC
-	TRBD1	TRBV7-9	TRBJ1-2	CASSFGGQGVDGYTF	TGTGCCAGCAGCTTTGGGGGACAGGGGGTAGACGGCTACACCTTC
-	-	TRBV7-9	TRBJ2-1	CASSSPTTERNSYNEQFF	TGTGCCAGCAGCAGCCCCACTACGGAGCGGAACTCCTACAATGAGCAGTTCTTC
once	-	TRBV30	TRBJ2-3	CAWSSVREWKDTQYF	TGTGCCTGGAGTTCCGTCCGGGAGTGGAAAGATACGCAGTATTTT
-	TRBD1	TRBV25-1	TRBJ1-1	CASSRPGTGNTEAFF	TGTGCCAGCAGTAGACCCGGGACAGGGAACACTGAAGCTTTCTTT
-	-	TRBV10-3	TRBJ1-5	CAISESLGSNQPQHF	TGTGCCATCAGTGAGTCCTTAGGGAGCAATCAGCCCCAGCACTTT
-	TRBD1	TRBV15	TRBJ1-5	CATSSERRDRGQDQPQHF	TGTGCCACCAGCAGTGAAAGACGGGACAGGGGTCAGGATCAGCCCCAGCATTTT
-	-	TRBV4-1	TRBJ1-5	CASSQEGVRASNQPQHF	TGCGCCAGCAGCCAAGAAGGGGTAAGAGCGAGCAATCAGCCCCAGCATTTT
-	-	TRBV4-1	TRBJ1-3	CASSQEGGTDTIYF	TGCGCCAGCAGCCAAGAAGGGGGAACGGACACCATATATTTT
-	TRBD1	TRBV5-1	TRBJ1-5	CASSLGQGDQPQHF	TGCGCCAGCAGCCTCGGACAGGGCGATCAGCCCCAGCATTTT
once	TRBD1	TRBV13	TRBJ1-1	CASSFTRQGAFF	TGTGCCAGCAGCTTTACCCGACAGGGTGCTTTCTTT
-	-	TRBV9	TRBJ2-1	CASSVAQGGYEQFF	TGTGCCAGCAGCGTAGCACAGGGGGGGTATGAGCAGTTCTTC
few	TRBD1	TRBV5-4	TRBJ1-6	CASSMGQNNSPLHF	TGTGCCAGCAGCATGGGACAGAATAATTCACCCCTCCACTTT
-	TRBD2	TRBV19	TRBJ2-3	CASSDLAGESTDTQYF	TGTGCCAGTAGTGACCTAGCGGGGGAGAGCACAGATACGCAGTATTTT
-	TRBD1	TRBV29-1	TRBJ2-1	CSVLPWTGGASYNEQFF	TGCAGCGTACTACCGTGGACAGGGGGCGCGTCCTACAATGAGCAGTTCTTC
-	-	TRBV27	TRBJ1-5	CASSLQGWNQPQHF	TGTGCCAGCAGTTTACAGGGGTGGAATCAGCCCCAGCATTTT
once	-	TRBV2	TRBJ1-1	CASVRTFEDSGGAFF	TGTGCCAGCGTAAGGACATTTGAGGACAGCGGGGGAGCTTTCTTT
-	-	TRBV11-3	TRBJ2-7	CASSLFAGVSYEQYF	TGTGCCAGCAGCTTATTTGCAGGGGTCTCATACGAGCAGTACTTC
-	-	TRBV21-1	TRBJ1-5	CASSKEPAGQGGQPQHF	TGTGCCAGCAGCAAAGAACCGGCGGGACAGGGCGGTCAGCCCCAGCATTTT
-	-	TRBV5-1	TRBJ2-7	CASSFGGQGFSYEQYF	TGCGCCAGCAGCTTTGGGGGCCAGGGATTTTCCTACGAGCAGTACTTC
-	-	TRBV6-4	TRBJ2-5	CASSDSIFVLLRCRETQYF	TGTGCCAGCAGTGACTCGATTTTCGTACTACTTCGTTGTAGGGAGACCCAGTACTTC
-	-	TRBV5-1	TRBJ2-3	CASSLGGGLLDTQYF	TGCGCCAGCAGCTTAGGGGGGGGCCTGCTGGATACGCAGTATTTT
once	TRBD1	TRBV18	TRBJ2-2	CASSPDRVTAGELFF	TGTGCCAGCTCACCCGACAGGGTAACAGCCGGGGAGCTGTTTTTT
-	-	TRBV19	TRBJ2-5	CASTDSPFETQYF	TGTGCCAGTACGGACAGCCCGTTTGAGACCCAGTACTTC
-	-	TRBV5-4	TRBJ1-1	CASTSDGNTEAFF	TGTGCCAGCACCTCAGATGGGAACACTGAAGCTTTCTTT
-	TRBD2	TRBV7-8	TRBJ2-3	CASSLAGSGRGDTQYF	TGTGCCAGCAGCTTAGCGGGTAGCGGGAGAGGCGATACGCAGTATTTT
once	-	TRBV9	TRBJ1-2	CASSVDKGANYGYTF	TGTGCCAGCAGCGTAGACAAGGGAGCCAACTATGGCTACACCTTC
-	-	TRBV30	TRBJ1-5	CAWREGGGDQPQHF	TGTGCCTGGAGGGAGGGAGGGGGGGATCAGCCCCAGCATTTT
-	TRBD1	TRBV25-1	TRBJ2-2	CASSGRDRVDTGELFF	TGTGCCAGCAGTGGCCGGGACAGGGTAGACACCGGGGAGCTGTTTTTT